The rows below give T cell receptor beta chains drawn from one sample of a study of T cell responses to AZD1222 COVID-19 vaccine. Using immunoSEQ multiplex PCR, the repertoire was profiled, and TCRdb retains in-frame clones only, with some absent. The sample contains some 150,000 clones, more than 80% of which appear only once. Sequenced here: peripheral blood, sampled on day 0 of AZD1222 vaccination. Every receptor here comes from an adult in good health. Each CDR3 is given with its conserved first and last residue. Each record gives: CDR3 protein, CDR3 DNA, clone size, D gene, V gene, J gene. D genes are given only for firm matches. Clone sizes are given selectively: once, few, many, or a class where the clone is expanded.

CASSQELASGRAPGELFF,TGTGCCAGCAGCCAAGAGCTGGCTAGCGGGAGGGCCCCCGGGGAGCTGTTTTTT,-,TRBD2,TRBV4-2,TRBJ2-2
CASSRAGTAYPMPQHF,TGTGCCAGCAGCCGAGCCGGGACAGCGTACCCTATGCCCCAGCATTTT,-,TRBD1,TRBV7-8,TRBJ1-5
CASSSLLATRYEQYF,TGTGCCAGCAGTTCCTTACTAGCGACTCGCTACGAGCAGTACTTC,-,TRBD2,TRBV6-2/TRBV6-3,TRBJ2-7
CSVEGIIAGGIGYNEQFF,TGCAGCGTTGAAGGGATCATAGCGGGAGGTATAGGCTACAATGAGCAGTTCTTC,-,TRBD2,TRBV29-1,TRBJ2-1
CASSLSIKGEQFF,TGTGCCAGCAGTTTATCGATAAAGGGTGAGCAGTTCTTC,-,-,TRBV27,TRBJ2-1
CASSFRQGSAYNEQFF,TGTGCCAGCAGCTTCAGACAGGGTTCGGCCTACAATGAGCAGTTCTTC,-,TRBD1,TRBV7-2,TRBJ2-1
CASSQGSGGNYNEQFF,TGCGCCAGCAGCCAAGGAAGTGGCGGGAATTACAATGAGCAGTTCTTC,-,-,TRBV4-3,TRBJ2-1
CASSLRLGGSTDTQYF,TGTGCCAGCAGCTTACGACTAGGTGGGAGCACAGATACGCAGTATTTT,-,-,TRBV7-2,TRBJ2-3
CASSQGYSGLAGVIHF,TGTGCCAGCAGCCAAGGGTACTCGGGACTAGCGGGAGTTATACACTTC,-,TRBD2,TRBV3-1/TRBV3-2,TRBJ2-7
CASSPGQGALHEQYF,TGCGCCAGCAGCCCTGGACAGGGGGCTCTACACGAGCAGTACTTC,medium-sized,TRBD1,TRBV5-1,TRBJ2-7
CASSPRDGSSGNTIYF,TGTGCCAGCTCACCACGGGACGGATCCTCTGGAAACACCATATATTTT,once,-,TRBV18,TRBJ1-3
CASSYSARVGEKLFF,TGTGCCAGCAGTTACTCGGCCAGGGTAGGGGAAAAACTGTTTTTT,-,-,TRBV6-5,TRBJ1-4
CATSPRGGPHSNQPQHF,TGTGCCACCAGCCCCAGGGGGGGACCCCATAGCAATCAGCCCCAGCATTTT,-,TRBD1,TRBV15,TRBJ1-5
CASSVYTGDSPLHF,TGTGCCAGCAGCGTCTACACTGGGGATTCACCCCTCCACTTT,-,-,TRBV5-4,TRBJ1-6
CASSLYSGQGNTEAFF,TGTGCCAGCAGTTTGTACTCGGGACAGGGGAACACTGAAGCTTTCTTT,-,TRBD1,TRBV28,TRBJ1-1
CASSPFGQGSSYEQYF,TGTGCCAGCAGCCCCTTCGGACAGGGGTCTTCCTACGAGCAGTACTTC,once,TRBD1,TRBV5-5,TRBJ2-7
CATQARGAGNQPQHF,TGTGCCACCCAAGCACGGGGGGCGGGCAATCAGCCCCAGCATTTT,-,-,TRBV15,TRBJ1-5
CASSQGNTIYF,TGTGCCAGCAGCCAAGGAAACACCATATATTTT,-,-,TRBV14,TRBJ1-3
CASSQDQGPKANEKLFF,TGTGCCAGCAGCCAAGACCAGGGACCTAAGGCTAATGAAAAACTGTTTTTT,-,-,TRBV3-1/TRBV3-2,TRBJ1-4
CASSLRSSYNEQFF,TGTGCCAGCTCACTTCGAAGCTCCTACAATGAGCAGTTCTTC,once,-,TRBV18,TRBJ2-1
CASSQDLSLGGEQYF,TGCGCCAGCAGCCAAGATCTTTCTCTTGGCGGGGAGCAGTACTTC,-,-,TRBV4-1,TRBJ2-7
CASSPKEGVFYNEQFF,TGTGCCAGCAGCCCTAAAGAGGGGGTCTTCTACAATGAGCAGTTCTTC,-,-,TRBV6-2/TRBV6-3,TRBJ2-1
CASSAGLETYNEQFF,TGTGCCAGCAGCGCCGGACTAGAAACCTACAATGAGCAGTTCTTC,-,TRBD2,TRBV9,TRBJ2-1
CARSYSLHSPRYNEQFF,TGTGCCAGAAGCTACTCCTTGCACTCCCCCCGATACAATGAGCAGTTCTTC,-,-,TRBV5-3,TRBJ2-1
CASSVGQLTNTGELFF,TGTGCCAGCAGCGTAGGGCAGCTAACGAACACCGGGGAGCTGTTTTTT,-,-,TRBV9,TRBJ2-2
CASSHLWTDKNIQYF,TGCGCCAGCAGCCATCTATGGACCGACAAAAACATTCAGTACTTC,-,-,TRBV4-1,TRBJ2-4
CASSARWGRDGYTF,TGTGCCAGTAGTGCCCGGTGGGGGCGGGATGGCTACACCTTC,-,-,TRBV19,TRBJ1-2
CASSGGQGNTEAFF,TGTGCCAGCAGTGGGGGACAGGGGAACACTGAAGCTTTCTTT,-,TRBD1,TRBV7-3,TRBJ1-1
CASSLAPNYGYTF,TGCGCCAGCAGCTTGGCCCCCAACTATGGCTACACCTTC,-,-,TRBV5-1,TRBJ1-2
CATSVGGELFF,TGTGCCACCAGCGTGGGCGGGGAGCTGTTTTTT,once,-,TRBV24-1,TRBJ2-2
CASSYGQYSNQPQHF,TGTGCCAGCAGCTACGGACAGTATAGCAATCAGCCCCAGCATTTT,-,-,TRBV7-8,TRBJ1-5
CASSPGTGNEQFF,TGTGCCAGCAGCCCTGGGACAGGGAATGAGCAGTTCTTC,-,TRBD1,TRBV9,TRBJ2-1
CSANGQVGNEQFF,TGCAGCGCCAACGGACAGGTGGGCAATGAGCAGTTCTTC,few,TRBD1,TRBV29-1,TRBJ2-1
CASSPSSNYGYTF,TGTGCCAGTAGTCCTTCTTCTAACTATGGCTACACCTTC,-,-,TRBV19,TRBJ1-2
CASGQSSYNSPLHF,TGCGCCAGCGGGCAGAGCTCCTATAATTCACCCCTCCACTTT,few,-,TRBV10-2,TRBJ1-6
CASSYRQDLYNSPLHF,TGTGCCAGCAGCTACCGACAGGACCTCTATAATTCACCCCTCCACTTT,-,-,TRBV5-6,TRBJ1-6
CASSYPANEQFF,TGTGCCAGCAGTTACCCTGCGAATGAGCAGTTCTTC,few,-,TRBV6-2/TRBV6-3,TRBJ2-1
CSVEFVEATEAFF,TGCAGCGTTGAGTTCGTGGAGGCCACTGAAGCTTTCTTT,once,-,TRBV29-1,TRBJ1-1
CASSEDRGPYGYTF,TGTGCCAGCAGTGAAGACAGGGGACCCTATGGCTACACCTTC,-,TRBD1,TRBV6-1,TRBJ1-2
CASSPGSNEQFF,TGTGCCAGCAGCCCGGGCTCCAATGAGCAGTTCTTC,once,-,TRBV16,TRBJ2-1
CASGSGNTIYF,TGTGCCAGCGGCTCTGGAAACACCATATATTTT,-,-,TRBV2,TRBJ1-3
CASSLGGAGTGELFF,TGTGCCAGCAGCTTGGGAGGGGCAGGCACCGGGGAGCTGTTTTTT,-,-,TRBV5-4,TRBJ2-2
CASSSPSTRQTGANVLTF,TGTGCCAGCAGCTCTCCCTCGACTAGACAGACTGGGGCCAACGTCCTGACTTTC,-,-,TRBV5-6,TRBJ2-6
CASSPHGGPYNEQFF,TGTGCCAGTAGTCCTCATGGGGGGCCTTACAATGAGCAGTTCTTC,-,-,TRBV19,TRBJ2-1
CASSPREGDSPLHF,TGTGCCAGCTCACCCCGGGAGGGTGATTCACCCCTCCACTTT,-,-,TRBV18,TRBJ1-6
CASSRTPSGQGWSPLHF,TGTGCCAGCAGCCGGACTCCCTCTGGCCAGGGATGGTCACCCCTCCACTTT,-,-,TRBV5-5,TRBJ1-6
CASRNTGPEEFF,TGCGCCAGCAGAAACACTGGACCCGAAGAGTTCTTC,-,-,TRBV5-1,TRBJ2-1
CASSGANEQFF,TGTGCCAGCAGCGGGGCCAATGAGCAGTTCTTC,-,-,TRBV6-2/TRBV6-3,TRBJ2-1
CASSIDLWSVLNTEAFF,TGTGCCAGTAGTATCGATCTATGGTCCGTCTTGAACACTGAAGCTTTCTTT,-,-,TRBV19,TRBJ1-1
CATLDWRGGELFF,TGTGCCACCCTGGACTGGCGGGGCGGGGAGCTGTTTTTT,-,-,TRBV18,TRBJ2-2
CASSDGYQPQHF,TGTGCCAGCAGTGACGGTTATCAGCCCCAGCATTTT,-,-,TRBV25-1,TRBJ1-5
CASSLRGRETQYF,TGTGCCAGCAGCTTACGGGGTAGGGAGACCCAGTACTTC,-,-,TRBV7-7,TRBJ2-5